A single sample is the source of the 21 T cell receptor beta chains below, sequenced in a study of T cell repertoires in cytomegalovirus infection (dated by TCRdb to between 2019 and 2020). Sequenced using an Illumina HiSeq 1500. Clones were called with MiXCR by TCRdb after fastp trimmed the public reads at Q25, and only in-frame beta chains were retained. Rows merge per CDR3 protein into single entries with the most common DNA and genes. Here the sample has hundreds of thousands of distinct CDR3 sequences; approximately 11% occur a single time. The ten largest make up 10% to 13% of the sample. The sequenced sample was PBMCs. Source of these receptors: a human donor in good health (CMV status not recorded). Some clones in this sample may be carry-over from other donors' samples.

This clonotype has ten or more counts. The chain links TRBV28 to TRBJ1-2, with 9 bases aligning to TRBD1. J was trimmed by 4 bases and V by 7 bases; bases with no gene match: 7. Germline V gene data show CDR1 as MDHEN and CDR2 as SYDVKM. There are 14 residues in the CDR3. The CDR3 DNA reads TGTGCCAGCACCCGGGGACAGGGTTCCTATGGCTACACCTTC. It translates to CASTRGQGSYGYTF.

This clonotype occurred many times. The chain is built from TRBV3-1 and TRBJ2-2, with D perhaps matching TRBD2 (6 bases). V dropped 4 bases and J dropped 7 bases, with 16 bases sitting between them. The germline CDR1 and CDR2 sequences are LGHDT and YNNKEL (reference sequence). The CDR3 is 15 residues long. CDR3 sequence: CASSRGTGVGGELFF. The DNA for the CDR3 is TGTGCCAGCAGCCGCGGGACTGGGGTCGGCGGGGAGCTGTTTTTT.

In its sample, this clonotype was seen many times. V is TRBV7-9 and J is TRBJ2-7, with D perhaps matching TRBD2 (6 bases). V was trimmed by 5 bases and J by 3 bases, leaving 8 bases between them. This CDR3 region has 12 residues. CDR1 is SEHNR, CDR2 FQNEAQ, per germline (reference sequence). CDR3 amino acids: CASSPGGYEQYF. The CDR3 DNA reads TGTGCCAGCAGCCCCGGGGGCTACGAGCAGTACTTC.

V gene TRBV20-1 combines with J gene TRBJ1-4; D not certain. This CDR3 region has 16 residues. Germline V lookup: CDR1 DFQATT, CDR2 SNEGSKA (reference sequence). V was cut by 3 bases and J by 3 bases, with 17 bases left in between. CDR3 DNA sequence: TGCAGTGCTAGTTCCCTCATTTTTGGGGCTAATGAAAAACTGTTTTTT. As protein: CSASSLIFGANEKLFF.

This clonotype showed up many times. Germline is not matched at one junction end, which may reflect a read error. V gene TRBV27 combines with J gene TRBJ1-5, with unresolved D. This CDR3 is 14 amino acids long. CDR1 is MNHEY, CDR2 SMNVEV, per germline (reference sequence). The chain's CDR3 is CASSLWGENQPQHF. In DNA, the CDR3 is TGTGCCAGCAGCTTATGGGGAGAGAATCAGCCCCAGCATTTT.

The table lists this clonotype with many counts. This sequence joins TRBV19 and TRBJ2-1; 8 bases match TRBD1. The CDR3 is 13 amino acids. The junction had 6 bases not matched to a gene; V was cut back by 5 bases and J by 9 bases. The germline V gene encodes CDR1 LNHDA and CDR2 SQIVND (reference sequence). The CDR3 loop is CASSGQGKGEQFF. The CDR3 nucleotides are TGTGCCAGTAGTGGACAGGGAAAAGGTGAGCAGTTCTTC.

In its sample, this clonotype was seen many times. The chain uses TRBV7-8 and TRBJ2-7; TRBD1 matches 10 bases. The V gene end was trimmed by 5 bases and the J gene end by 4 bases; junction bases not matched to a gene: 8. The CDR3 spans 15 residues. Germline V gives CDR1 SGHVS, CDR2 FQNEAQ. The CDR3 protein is CASSDRTGGQYEQYF. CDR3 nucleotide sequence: TGTGCCAGCAGCGACCGGACAGGGGGTCAGTACGAGCAGTACTTC. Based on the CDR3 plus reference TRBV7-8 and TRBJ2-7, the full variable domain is GAGVSQSPRYKVAKRGQDVALRCDPISGHVSLFWYQQALGQGPEFLTYFQNEAQLDKSGLPSDRFFAERPEGSVSTLKIQRTQQEDSAVYLCASSDRTGGQYEQYFGPGTRLTVT.

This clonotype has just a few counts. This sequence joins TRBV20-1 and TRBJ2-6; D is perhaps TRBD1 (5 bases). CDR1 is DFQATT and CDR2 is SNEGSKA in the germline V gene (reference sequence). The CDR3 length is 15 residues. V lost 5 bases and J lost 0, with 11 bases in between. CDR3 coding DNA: TGCAGTGCTGCCGCGACAGTCTCTGGGGCCAACGTCCTGACTTTC. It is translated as CSAAATVSGANVLTF.

CDR3 in amino acids: CASSLAVAETPDTQYF. The CDR3 DNA is TGTGCCAGCAGCTTGGCCGTAGCGGAGACCCCAGATACGCAGTATTTT. This rearrangement joins TRBV5-6 to TRBJ2-3; possible D gene TRBD2, 6 bases. The CDR3 sequence is 16 residues long. Germline CDR1 SGHDT, CDR2 YYEEEE. Trimming left V 0 bases short and J 4 bases short, with 15 bases between.

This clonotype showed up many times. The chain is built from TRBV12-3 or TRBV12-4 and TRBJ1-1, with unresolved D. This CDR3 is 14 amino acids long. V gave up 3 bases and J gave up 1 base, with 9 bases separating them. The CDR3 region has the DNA TGTGCCAGCAGTTTCTGGGAATCGAACACTGAAGCTTTCTTT. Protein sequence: CASSFWESNTEAFF.

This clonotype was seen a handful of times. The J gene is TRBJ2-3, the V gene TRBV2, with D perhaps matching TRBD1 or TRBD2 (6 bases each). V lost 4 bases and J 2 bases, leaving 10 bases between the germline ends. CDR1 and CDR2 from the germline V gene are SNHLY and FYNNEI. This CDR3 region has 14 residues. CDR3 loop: CASSAPGATDTQYF. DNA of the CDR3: TGTGCCAGCAGTGCTCCGGGGGCCACAGATACGCAGTATTTT.

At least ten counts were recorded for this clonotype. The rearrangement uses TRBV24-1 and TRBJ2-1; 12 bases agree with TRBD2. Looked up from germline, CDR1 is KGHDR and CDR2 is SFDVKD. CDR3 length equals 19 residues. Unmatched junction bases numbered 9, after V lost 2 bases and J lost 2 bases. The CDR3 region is CATSDSGLAGRGAYNEQFF. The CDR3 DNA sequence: TGTGCCACCAGTGATTCCGGACTAGCGGGGAGAGGGGCCTACAATGAGCAGTTCTTC.

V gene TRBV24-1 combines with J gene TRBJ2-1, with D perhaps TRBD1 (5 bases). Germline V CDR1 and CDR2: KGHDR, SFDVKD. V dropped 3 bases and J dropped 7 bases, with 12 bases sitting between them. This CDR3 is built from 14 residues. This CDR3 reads CATSDPRARNEQFF. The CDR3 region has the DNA TGTGCCACCAGTGATCCCAGGGCGAGGAATGAGCAGTTCTTC.

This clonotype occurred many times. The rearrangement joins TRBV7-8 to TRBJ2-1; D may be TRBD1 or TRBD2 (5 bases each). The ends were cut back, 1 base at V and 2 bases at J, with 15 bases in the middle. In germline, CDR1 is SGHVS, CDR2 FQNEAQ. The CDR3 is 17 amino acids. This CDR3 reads CASSLGVGTQTYNEQFF. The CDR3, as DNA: TGTGCCAGCAGCTTAGGGGTCGGGACCCAGACCTACAATGAGCAGTTCTTC.

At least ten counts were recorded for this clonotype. CDR3 sequence reads: CASAERGVMNEQFF. The CDR3 nucleotides read TGTGCCAGCGCTGAGAGGGGGGTTATGAATGAGCAGTTCTTC. The V gene is TRBV11-2, the J gene TRBJ2-1; D possibly matches TRBD1 or TRBD2 (6 bases each). Between the trimmed V and J ends, which lost 8 bases and 7 bases, there was a span of 18 bases. There are 14 residues in the CDR3. Germline CDR1 reads SGHAT; CDR2 reads FQNNGV.

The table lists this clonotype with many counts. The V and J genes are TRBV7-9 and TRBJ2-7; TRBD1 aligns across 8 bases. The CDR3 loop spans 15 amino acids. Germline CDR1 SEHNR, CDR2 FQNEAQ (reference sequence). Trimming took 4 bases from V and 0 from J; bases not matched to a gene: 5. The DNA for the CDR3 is TGTGCCAGCAGCTCGGGACAGGATAGCTCCTACGAGCAGTACTTC. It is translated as CASSSGQDSSYEQYF.

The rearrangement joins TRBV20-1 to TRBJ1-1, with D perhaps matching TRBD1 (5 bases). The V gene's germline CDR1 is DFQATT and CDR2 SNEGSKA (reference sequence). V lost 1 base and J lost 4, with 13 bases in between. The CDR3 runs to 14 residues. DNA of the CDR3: TGCAGTGCTAGAGGGGACTTCAGGACCACTGAAGCTTTCTTT. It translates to CSARGDFRTTEAFF.

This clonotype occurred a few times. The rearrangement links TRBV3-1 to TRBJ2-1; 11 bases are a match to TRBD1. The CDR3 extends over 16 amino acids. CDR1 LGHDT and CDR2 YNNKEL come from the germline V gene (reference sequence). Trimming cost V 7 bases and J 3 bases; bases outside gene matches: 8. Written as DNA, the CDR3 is TGTGCCAGCAACCCAGGGGACAGGGGGGACTACAATGAGCAGTTCTTC. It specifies CASNPGDRGDYNEQFF.

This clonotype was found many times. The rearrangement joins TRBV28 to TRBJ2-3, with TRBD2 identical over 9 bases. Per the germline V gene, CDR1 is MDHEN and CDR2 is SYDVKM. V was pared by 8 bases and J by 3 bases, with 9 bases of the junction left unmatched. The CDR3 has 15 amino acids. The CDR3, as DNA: TGTGCCAGCTCGTGGGTTGCGGGAGGGACAGATACGCAGTATTTT. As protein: CASSWVAGGTDTQYF.

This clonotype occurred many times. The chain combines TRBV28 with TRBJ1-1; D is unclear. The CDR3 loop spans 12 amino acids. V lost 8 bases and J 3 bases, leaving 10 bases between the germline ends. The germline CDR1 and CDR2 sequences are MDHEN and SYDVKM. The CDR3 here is CASWRLYTEAFF. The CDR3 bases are TGTGCCAGCTGGAGGCTTTACACTGAAGCTTTCTTT.

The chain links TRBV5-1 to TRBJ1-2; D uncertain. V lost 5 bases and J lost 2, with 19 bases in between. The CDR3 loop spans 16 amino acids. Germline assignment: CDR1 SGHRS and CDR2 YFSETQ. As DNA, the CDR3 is TGCGCCAGCAGGTCGGAGCTCGGGCTCGCAAACTATGGCTACACCTTC. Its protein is CASRSELGLANYGYTF.